The clone carrying this TCR beta chain has a handful of counts. This entry is derived from a study of T cells in Graves' hyperthyroidism and ophthalmopathy. Overall study: Peripheral blood was obtained at initial diagnosis, preceding any treatment.

Researchers amplified the TCR beta CDR3 regions from RNA transcripts. Using the HTBI primer set, a first-round RT-PCR was run on the TCR CDR3. TCRdb analysed the multiplex PCR reads with MiXCR anew, one entry per CDR3 protein. The data contain 500,000 to 650,000 distinct CDR3 sequences, roughly 15% of them singletons. CDR3 length: 18 amino acids. Trimming at V came to 3 bases and at J to 5 bases, leaving 12 bases not matched to a gene. In germline, CDR1 is SEHNR, CDR2 FQNEAQ (reference sequence). The rearrangement links TRBV7-9 to TRBJ1-6, with 8 nucleotides matching TRBD1. The receptor's source is a woman aged 45-65 years with Graves' ophthalmopathy. The sample was blood. CDR3 nucleotides: TGTGCCAGCAGCTTGTCCTCCGGGACAGGATACAATAATTCACCCCTCCACTTT. It encodes CASSLSSGTGYNNSPLHF.